The entry below describes one T cell receptor (beta chain). Looked up from germline, CDR1 is SEHNR and CDR2 is FQNEAQ (reference sequence). The junction had 9 bases not matched to a gene; V was cut back by 5 bases and J by 10 bases. This CDR3 region has 14 residues. The PCR had 60 Vbeta and 13 Jbeta primers. TCRdb keeps only in-frame clones here, not all; method: immunoSEQ multiplex PCR. The sample lists 60,000 to 65,000 clones, about 89% occurring once. This sample was taken from a study of cytomegalovirus exposure and HLA in healthy donors. About the study: There were 350 to 400 genotyped donors. Of these, roughly 80% fell in the genetic ancestry cluster associated with self-reported Caucasian donors.

This chain connects TRBV7-9 to TRBJ2-3; 10 bases are a match to TRBD2. Material: PBMCs. The clonotype comes from a man aged 18-30 years in good health and CMV-seronegative. The DNA of the CDR3 is TGTGCCAGCAGCCGATCCGGGACTAGCGAGGCGCAGTATTTT. The encoded protein is CASSRSGTSEAQYF.